What follows describes a single T cell receptor (beta chain). Its specific antigen is unknown. The record has no base qualities; no much larger clone is one base away. For CDR1 and CDR2, the germline V gene lists SGHRS and YFSETQ. CDR3 length: 14 amino acids, cysteine to phenylalanine. Just the 42-base CDR3 DNA is kept, in frame starting at base 1. V lost 5 bases and J lost 4 bases; the stretch between them is 10 bases long. The sample originates from a study of OX40 agonist ivuxolimab in advanced cancers. Regarding the study in general: Ivuxolimab was a fully human IgG2 agonistic monoclonal antibody targeting the costimulatory receptor OX40 (CD134). Prior anti-PD-1, anti-PD-L1 or anti-CTLA-4 therapy was permitted, and 40% of dose-escalation patients had received checkpoint inhibitors. Intravenous ivuxolimab was administered to patients every 2 weeks at six dose levels: 0.01, 0.1, 0.3, 1.5, 3 and 10 mg/kg. The point of sequencing TCRbeta in the periphery was to test whether ivuxolimab changed TCR sequence diversity and drove clonal T-cell expansion. In the dose-escalation cohort, roughly 80% of patients were male, and the mean age was approximately 60 years, with a range of about 23 to 85. Three dose-escalation patients achieved partial responses, one with hepatocellular carcinoma and two with cutaneous melanoma. Among the approximately 54 dose-escalation patients, some 19 had hepatocellular carcinoma, about 15 melanoma, 9 renal cell carcinoma and 9 head and neck cancer. The monotherapy dose-escalation portion (N ≈ 52 patients) of the phase I ivuxolimab trial is reported in the paper. The paper as a whole reports these results and caveats: At doses of 0.1 to 3.0 mg/kg, clonal expansion of both CD4+ and CD8+ T cells in blood was seen between baseline and week 6. Low levels of normalized T-cell clonal expansion were also seen in some patients who did not respond. Which antigens the clonally expanded peripheral T cells were specific for was not determined. In partial responders in the 0.1-3.0 mg/kg groups, normalized peripheral clonal expansion was found to be among the lowest, especially among CD8+ T cells. After ivuxolimab, CD8+ T cells had more expanded clones than CD4+ T cells on average.

Patients with autoimmune disease history or receiving systemic immunosuppression were excluded from the trial. In every dose cohort, peripheral blood was drawn for TCR sequencing at baseline, cycle 4 day 1, and cycle 7 day 1. The samples were taken from a phase I, first-in-human, multicenter, open-label dose-escalation trial of ivuxolimab. Adults with locally advanced or metastatic melanoma, renal cell, hepatocellular, or head and neck squamous cell carcinoma were enrolled in the trial. CD4+ and CD8+ T cells were sorted separately from peripheral blood before TCR sequencing. For sequencing of the TCRbeta CDR3 region, genomic DNA was extracted from the sorted cells. The immunoSEQ Assay was used for sequencing of TCRbeta CDR3 regions. Entries here come from immuneACCESS through TCRdb and include only in-frame sequences with V and J called. Some clones fail to appear in such tables; in the studies checked, an unresolved V gene covers under half of the shortfall, and the cause of the remainder is unknown. Across this sample there are tens of thousands of clones, with more than 75% seen only once. In total, the top ten clones hold over 2% of the sample.

The rearranged chain carries TRBV5-1 and TRBJ2-6, with no reliable assignment of the D segment. The sequencing here drew on CD4+ or CD8+ T cells sorted from blood, taken in a trial of the OX40 agonist ivuxolimab. The clonotype comes from an adult with an advanced solid tumor such as melanoma, head and neck, liver or kidney cancer. This receptor carries the CDR3 CASRYSPGANVLTF. DNA sequence: TGCGCCAGCAGATATTCCCCCGGGGCCAACGTCCTGACTTTC.